Listed below are T cell receptor beta chains from one sample, sequenced in a study of human T cells and chemical hapten exposure. Each CDR3 protein gets one entry after TCRdb re-called the RACE reads with MiXCR. The profile covers under 200,000 distinct CDR3 sequences, with roughly a quarter appearing a single time and roughly 2.2% taken by the ten largest. The material was whole blood, obtained in connection with sensitization to the hapten diphenylcyclopropenone (DPC). The receptors originated from a young woman with alopecia areata. Some clones in this sample may be carry-over from other donors' samples. CDR3s include the opening cysteine and the closing phenylalanine or tryptophan. Each record gives: CDR3 length, J gene, D gene, V gene, clone size, CDR3 protein, CDR3 DNA. The D gene is left open where the match is weak. Clone size is shown for a subset of rows, as once, few, many or a class of expanded clone.

len: 15
j_gene: TRBJ2-1
d_gene: .
v_gene: TRBV5-1
abundance: few
CDR3aa: CASSPAGSSYNEQFF
CDR3nt: TGCGCCAGCAGCCCCGCCGGGAGCTCCTACAATGAGCAGTTCTTC

len: 15
j_gene: TRBJ1-5
d_gene: .
v_gene: TRBV7-2
abundance: .
CDR3aa: CASNRAGFSNQPQHF
CDR3nt: TGTGCCAGCAACCGGGCTGGTTTTAGCAATCAGCCCCAGCATTTT

len: 14
j_gene: TRBJ1-1
d_gene: .
v_gene: TRBV14
abundance: .
CDR3aa: CASSRDSTVTEAFF
CDR3nt: TGTGCCAGCAGCCGCGACTCGACGGTCACTGAAGCTTTCTTT

len: 15
j_gene: TRBJ2-7
d_gene: .
v_gene: TRBV3-1
abundance: .
CDR3aa: CASSPSAAVSYEQYF
CDR3nt: TGTGCCAGCAGTCCCTCGGCAGCGGTCTCCTACGAGCAGTACTTC

len: 14
j_gene: TRBJ2-1
d_gene: TRBD2
v_gene: TRBV9
abundance: few
CDR3aa: CASSVEGGFNEQFF
CDR3nt: TGTGCCAGCAGCGTAGAGGGAGGGTTCAATGAGCAGTTCTTC

len: 13
j_gene: TRBJ1-2
d_gene: .
v_gene: TRBV6-2/TRBV6-3
abundance: .
CDR3aa: CASSLTATDGYTF
CDR3nt: TGTGCCAGCAGTTTGACAGCTACCGATGGCTACACCTTC

len: 14
j_gene: TRBJ2-2
d_gene: TRBD2
v_gene: TRBV6-4
abundance: medium-sized
CDR3aa: CASSEGGSTGELFF
CDR3nt: TGTGCCAGCAGTGAGGGCGGGAGCACCGGGGAGCTGTTTTTT

len: 14
j_gene: TRBJ2-3
d_gene: .
v_gene: TRBV6-2/TRBV6-3
abundance: few
CDR3aa: CASSYPRDTDTQYF
CDR3nt: TGTGCCAGCAGTTATCCCCGAGACACAGATACGCAGTATTTT

len: 15
j_gene: TRBJ2-1
d_gene: TRBD1
v_gene: TRBV27
abundance: .
CDR3aa: CASSRTGQTDNEQFF
CDR3nt: TGTGCCAGCAGCAGGACAGGCCAAACTGACAATGAGCAGTTCTTC

len: 16
j_gene: TRBJ1-2
d_gene: TRBD1
v_gene: TRBV2
abundance: few
CDR3aa: CASSTDRGKDNYGYTF
CDR3nt: TGTGCCAGCAGTACCGACAGGGGCAAGGATAACTATGGCTACACCTTC

len: 18
j_gene: TRBJ2-7
d_gene: TRBD2
v_gene: TRBV6-5
abundance: many
CDR3aa: CASSYILPTSGSFYEQYF
CDR3nt: TGTGCCAGCAGTTACATCCTTCCGACTAGCGGGAGTTTCTACGAGCAGTACTTC

len: 18
j_gene: TRBJ1-5
d_gene: .
v_gene: TRBV7-6
abundance: few
CDR3aa: CAYYSSGDLTSGNQPQHF
CDR3nt: TGTGCCTATTATTCCAGCGGGGACCTGACTTCGGGCAATCAGCCCCAGCATTTT

len: 15
j_gene: TRBJ2-2
d_gene: .
v_gene: TRBV20-1
abundance: .
CDR3aa: CSARDSGWETGELFF
CDR3nt: TGCAGTGCTAGAGATTCGGGGTGGGAGACCGGGGAGCTGTTTTTT

len: 13
j_gene: TRBJ2-2
d_gene: .
v_gene: TRBV3-1
abundance: .
CDR3aa: CASSRGRSGELFF
CDR3nt: TGTGCCAGCAGCCGAGGAAGGTCCGGGGAGCTGTTTTTT

len: 15
j_gene: TRBJ2-7
d_gene: TRBD2
v_gene: TRBV4-3
abundance: .
CDR3aa: CASSQVAGVAYEQYF
CDR3nt: TGCGCCAGCAGCCAAGTTGCGGGAGTCGCCTACGAGCAGTACTTC

len: 12
j_gene: TRBJ2-3
d_gene: .
v_gene: TRBV7-9
abundance: .
CDR3aa: CASSPAQSTQYF
CDR3nt: TGTGCCAGCAGCCCCGCTCAGAGCACGCAGTATTTT

len: 13
j_gene: TRBJ2-1
d_gene: TRBD2
v_gene: TRBV13
abundance: .
CDR3aa: CASSPGTSGGPVF
CDR3nt: TGTGCCAGCAGCCCGGGGACTAGCGGGGGGCCTGTCTTC

len: 13
j_gene: TRBJ2-7
d_gene: .
v_gene: TRBV11-1
abundance: .
CDR3aa: CASSSGEIYEQYF
CDR3nt: TGTGCCAGCAGCTCCGGGGAAATTTACGAGCAGTACTTC

len: 13
j_gene: TRBJ2-7
d_gene: .
v_gene: TRBV7-9
abundance: few
CDR3aa: CASNRDNTYEQYF
CDR3nt: TGTGCCAGCAACCGGGACAACACCTACGAGCAGTACTTC

len: 14
j_gene: TRBJ1-2
d_gene: TRBD1
v_gene: TRBV20-1
abundance: .
CDR3aa: CSARDPGQVYGYTF
CDR3nt: TGCAGTGCTAGAGATCCGGGACAGGTCTATGGCTACACCTTC

len: 14
j_gene: TRBJ2-7
d_gene: .
v_gene: TRBV20-1
abundance: .
CDR3aa: CSARSQGSFWEQYF
CDR3nt: TGCAGTGCTAGGAGCCAGGGTTCCTTCTGGGAGCAGTACTTC

len: 14
j_gene: TRBJ1-6
d_gene: .
v_gene: TRBV10-3
abundance: .
CDR3aa: CAISGQGGNSPLHF
CDR3nt: TGTGCCATCAGTGGTCAGGGAGGAAATTCACCCCTCCACTTT

len: 16
j_gene: TRBJ1-5
d_gene: TRBD1
v_gene: TRBV4-1
abundance: few
CDR3aa: CASSHRHGQGQQPQHF
CDR3nt: TGCGCCAGCAGCCACAGACACGGACAGGGGCAACAGCCCCAGCATTTT

len: 13
j_gene: TRBJ2-7
d_gene: TRBD1
v_gene: TRBV5-1
abundance: .
CDR3aa: CASSYYRGDEQYF
CDR3nt: TGCGCCAGCAGCTACTACAGGGGGGACGAGCAGTACTTC

len: 16
j_gene: TRBJ2-5
d_gene: .
v_gene: TRBV6-5
abundance: .
CDR3aa: CASGPGASETQETQYF
CDR3nt: TGTGCCAGCGGTCCAGGGGCTAGCGAAACCCAAGAGACCCAGTACTTC

len: 14
j_gene: TRBJ2-7
d_gene: TRBD2
v_gene: TRBV20-1
abundance: .
CDR3aa: CSAPTSGLSYEQYF
CDR3nt: TGCAGTGCTCCGACTAGCGGGCTGTCCTACGAGCAGTACTTC

len: 16
j_gene: TRBJ2-3
d_gene: .
v_gene: TRBV6-2/TRBV6-3
abundance: .
CDR3aa: CASSYGSKTYTDTQYF
CDR3nt: TGTGCCAGCAGTTACGGGTCTAAAACCTACACAGATACGCAGTATTTT

len: 14
j_gene: TRBJ1-5
d_gene: .
v_gene: TRBV24-1
abundance: once
CDR3aa: CATSDPQGNQPQHF
CDR3nt: TGTGCCACCAGTGATCCCCAGGGCAATCAGCCCCAGCATTTT

len: 15
j_gene: TRBJ2-7
d_gene: TRBD1
v_gene: TRBV2
abundance: .
CDR3aa: CASSHPTGQGYEQYF
CDR3nt: TGTGCCAGCAGCCACCCCACAGGACAGGGCTACGAGCAGTACTTC

len: 15
j_gene: TRBJ1-5
d_gene: .
v_gene: TRBV5-6
abundance: few
CDR3aa: CASSSLDMVNQPQHF
CDR3nt: TGTGCCAGCAGCTCCCTGGATATGGTCAATCAGCCCCAGCATTTT

len: 16
j_gene: TRBJ1-6
d_gene: .
v_gene: TRBV14
abundance: once
CDR3aa: CASSQVTGSYNSPLHF
CDR3nt: TGTGCCAGCAGCCAAGTGACAGGCTCCTATAATTCACCCCTCCACTTT

len: 14
j_gene: TRBJ1-5
d_gene: .
v_gene: TRBV20-1
abundance: .
CDR3aa: CSANSPRGNQPQHF
CDR3nt: TGCAGTGCCAACAGCCCACGGGGCAATCAGCCCCAGCATTTT

len: 14
j_gene: TRBJ2-3
d_gene: .
v_gene: TRBV29-1
abundance: .
CDR3aa: CSAVTRDGTDTQYF
CDR3nt: TGCAGCGCTGTCACTAGGGATGGCACAGATACGCAGTATTTT

len: 16
j_gene: TRBJ2-1
d_gene: .
v_gene: TRBV2
abundance: few
CDR3aa: CASRLAGAPSLNEQFF
CDR3nt: TGTGCCAGCAGACTAGCCGGGGCCCCAAGCCTTAATGAGCAGTTCTTC

len: 12
j_gene: TRBJ2-2
d_gene: TRBD2
v_gene: TRBV29-1
abundance: few
CDR3aa: CSVVGGAGELFF
CDR3nt: TGCAGCGTTGTGGGAGGGGCCGGGGAGCTGTTTTTT

len: 14
j_gene: TRBJ2-7
d_gene: .
v_gene: TRBV10-3
abundance: .
CDR3aa: CAISGSAERRVQYF
CDR3nt: TGTGCCATCAGTGGGTCGGCAGAGCGAAGAGTGCAGTACTTC

len: 15
j_gene: TRBJ1-2
d_gene: .
v_gene: TRBV2
abundance: .
CDR3aa: CASIPYSGVNYGYTF
CDR3nt: TGTGCCAGCATACCTTACAGTGGGGTGAACTATGGCTACACCTTC

len: 16
j_gene: TRBJ2-3
d_gene: TRBD2
v_gene: TRBV20-1
abundance: .
CDR3aa: CSARDLAGALTDTQYF
CDR3nt: TGCAGTGCTAGAGATTTAGCGGGGGCTCTCACAGATACGCAGTATTTT

len: 11
j_gene: TRBJ2-1
d_gene: .
v_gene: TRBV7-9
abundance: few
CDR3aa: CAIHSNNEQFF
CDR3nt: TGTGCCATCCATTCGAACAATGAGCAGTTCTTC

len: 13
j_gene: TRBJ2-5
d_gene: .
v_gene: TRBV7-2
abundance: .
CDR3aa: CASSLGGDETQYF
CDR3nt: TGTGCCAGCAGCTTAGGAGGGGACGAGACCCAGTACTTC

len: 12
j_gene: TRBJ2-7
d_gene: .
v_gene: TRBV20-1
abundance: once
CDR3aa: CSAGSDTHEQYF
CDR3nt: TGCAGTGCCGGGTCAGACACCCACGAGCAGTACTTC

len: 11
j_gene: TRBJ1-2
d_gene: .
v_gene: TRBV27
abundance: few
CDR3aa: CATGNRGGYTF
CDR3nt: TGTGCCACCGGCAACAGAGGTGGCTACACCTTC

len: 14
j_gene: TRBJ2-5
d_gene: TRBD2
v_gene: TRBV4-1
abundance: .
CDR3aa: CASSNGGDQETQYF
CDR3nt: TGCGCCAGCAGTAACGGGGGGGACCAAGAGACCCAGTACTTC

len: 14
j_gene: TRBJ1-2
d_gene: .
v_gene: TRBV4-3
abundance: .
CDR3aa: CASSQARINYGYTF
CDR3nt: TGCGCCAGCAGCCAAGCACGGATCAACTATGGCTACACCTTC

len: 13
j_gene: TRBJ1-6
d_gene: TRBD1
v_gene: TRBV20-1
abundance: many
CDR3aa: CSARQGFNSPLHF
CDR3nt: TGCAGTGCGCGACAGGGGTTTAATTCACCCCTCCACTTT

len: 15
j_gene: TRBJ1-1
d_gene: .
v_gene: TRBV7-9
abundance: few
CDR3aa: CASSPRSTGETEAFF
CDR3nt: TGTGCCAGCAGCCCCCGGTCAACGGGGGAGACTGAAGCTTTCTTT

len: 17
j_gene: TRBJ2-2
d_gene: TRBD2
v_gene: TRBV7-9
abundance: .
CDR3aa: CASSFLSAGGHTGELFF
CDR3nt: TGTGCCAGCAGCTTCTTATCGGCGGGAGGGCACACCGGGGAGCTGTTTTTT

len: 11
j_gene: TRBJ2-5
d_gene: .
v_gene: TRBV11-2
abundance: few
CDR3aa: CASSLSETQYF
CDR3nt: TGTGCCAGCAGCTTGTCAGAGACCCAGTACTTC